These 11 T cell receptor beta chains originate from one sample sequenced in a study of cytomegalovirus exposure and HLA in healthy donors. Both 60 Vbeta primers and 13 Jbeta primers went into the PCR. Libraries were prepared by immunoSEQ multiplex PCR; TCRdb keeps only in-frame clonotypes and omits some of them. This sample has some 140,000 clones, with approximately 84% found just once. The material sequenced was PBMCs. The receptors come from a woman under 30 in good health and CMV-seronegative.

This clone was recorded many times. The rearrangement uses TRBV6-6 and TRBJ2-1, with D possibly being TRBD1 (6 bases). Trimming cost V 0 bases and J 7 bases, with 13 bases left between them. The CDR3 loop spans 15 amino acids. The germline V gene has CDR1 MNHNY and CDR2 SVGAGI (reference sequence). CDR3 in amino acids: CASSYSTRGNNEQFF. The DNA of the CDR3 is TGTGCCAGCAGTTACTCTACCAGGGGTAATAATGAGCAGTTCTTC.

The chain employs TRBV10-3 and TRBJ1-2, with TRBD1 matching 7 bases. Germline CDR1 ENHRY, CDR2 SYGVKD. This CDR3 is built from 13 residues. V lost 5 bases to trimming and J lost 3 bases; unmatched junction nucleotides: 3. The CDR3 coding sequence is TGTGCCATCAGTAGGGACAGAGACTATGGCTACACCTTC. It specifies CAISRDRDYGYTF.

The rearrangement joins TRBV29-1 to TRBJ1-1; D is uncertain. Germline CDR1 is SQVTM and CDR2 is ANQGSEA. The CDR3 is made up of 12 amino acids. CDR3 sequence (DNA): TGCACGACTTCAGAAGTCGGCACTGAAGCTTTCTTT. Translating gives CTTSEVGTEAFF.

The genes are TRBV29-1 and TRBJ2-1; D perhaps matches TRBD2 (6 bases). Germline CDR1 and CDR2: SQVTM and ANQGSEA. The CDR3 totals 17 residues. The V gene lost 4 bases and the J gene lost 1 base, with 20 bases spanning the gap. Here the CDR3 DNA reads TGCAGCGTTGGTCCCCCCGGGGAGGTAGGATCCTACAATGAGCAGTTCTTC. This codes for CSVGPPGEVGSYNEQFF.

This clone was counted only a few times. The chain employs TRBV4-2 and TRBJ2-3, with TRBD2 matching 9 bases. This CDR3 region has 15 residues. Germline trimming cut 5 bases from V and 3 bases from J; bases unmatched to any gene: 6. Per germline, CDR1 LGHNA and CDR2 YNFKEQ. DNA of the CDR3: TGTGCCAGCAGCGCCCGCGGGAGGGGGACAGATACGCAGTATTTT. It is translated as CASSARGRGTDTQYF.

This clone was detected once. The rearrangement uses TRBV6-1 and TRBJ1-4, with 9 bases fitting TRBD1. From germline, CDR1 is MNHNS and CDR2 SASEGT. The trim removed 1 base at V and 8 bases at J, leaving 8 bases unmatched. There are 16 residues in the CDR3. In DNA form, the CDR3 reads TGTGCCAGCAGTGAAGGGAAATGGGACAGGGACGAAAAACTGTTTTTT. It codes for CASSEGKWDRDEKLFF.

The chain links TRBV6-6 to TRBJ2-1; TRBD2 agrees at 8 bases. The junction had 6 bases not matched to a gene; V was cut back by 2 bases and J by 6 bases. CDR3 length equals 15 residues. Looked up from germline, CDR1 is MNHNY and CDR2 is SVGAGI (reference sequence). Written as DNA, the CDR3 is TGTGCCAGCAGTTACAGCGGGGGCCGGGCCAATGAGCAGTTCTTC. Its translation is CASSYSGGRANEQFF.

The chain combines TRBV7-9 with TRBJ2-1; tentative D call: TRBD2 (6 bases). V was pared by 5 bases and J by 6 bases, with 20 bases between. Germline-derived CDR1 and CDR2 are SEHNR and FQNEAQ (reference sequence). The CDR3 length is 16 residues. The CDR3 here is CASSPKARRGRNEQFF. The CDR3 nucleotides read TGTGCCAGCAGCCCAAAGGCTAGGAGGGGCCGCAATGAGCAGTTCTTC.

This chain uses TRBV10-3 with TRBJ2-7; TRBD1 agrees at 10 bases. CDR1 and CDR2 from the germline V gene are ENHRY and SYGVKD. The CDR3 is made up of 14 amino acids. V shed 5 bases and J 0 bases; nucleotides not matched to a gene: 1. CDR3 loop: CAISRDRGSYEQYF. The DNA of the CDR3 is TGTGCCATCAGTCGGGACAGGGGCTCCTACGAGCAGTACTTC.

The chain links TRBV6-1 to TRBJ2-2; D ambiguous. Looked up from germline, CDR1 is MNHNS and CDR2 is SASEGT. Trimming stripped 1 base from V and 7 bases from J, with 10 bases between. The CDR3 loop spans 14 amino acids. The CDR3 is CASSEVGRSGELFF. CDR3 nucleotide sequence: TGTGCCAGCAGTGAAGTCGGTAGAAGCGGGGAGCTGTTTTTT.

In this sample, this clone turned up a few times. The rearrangement links TRBV7-8 to TRBJ1-1; a possible D gene is TRBD1 (6 bases). V was pared by 9 bases and J by 7 bases, with 18 bases between. Germline CDR1 and CDR2: SGHVS and FQNEAQ. CDR3 length: 13 amino acids. CDR3 bases: TGTGCCAGTGAATCGGGGGGCAGGGGTGAAGCTTTCTTT. This translates into CASESGGRGEAFF.